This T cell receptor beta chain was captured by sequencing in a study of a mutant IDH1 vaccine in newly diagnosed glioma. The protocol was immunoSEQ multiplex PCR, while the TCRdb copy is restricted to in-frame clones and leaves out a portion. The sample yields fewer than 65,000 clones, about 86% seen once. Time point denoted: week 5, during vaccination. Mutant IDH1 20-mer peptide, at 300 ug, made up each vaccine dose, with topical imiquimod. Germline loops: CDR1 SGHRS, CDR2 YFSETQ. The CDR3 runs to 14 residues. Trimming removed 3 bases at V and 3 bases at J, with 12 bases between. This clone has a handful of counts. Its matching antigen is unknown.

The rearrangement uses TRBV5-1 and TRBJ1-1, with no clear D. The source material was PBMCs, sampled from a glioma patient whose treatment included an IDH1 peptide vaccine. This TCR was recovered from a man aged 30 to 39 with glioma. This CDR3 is CASSSAGSYTEAFF. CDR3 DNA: TGCGCCAGCAGCTCTGCGGGATCGTACACTGAAGCTTTCTTT.